Included here is one TCR beta chain sequence, with context. Its target is not known. This entry comes from a study of blood T cells in healthy people across ages. General study results and limits: Any conclusive comparison of naive versus antigen-experienced cells was prevented by using unsorted PBMCs.

Then a second PCR, running roughly 7 to 11 cycles, was carried out with a sample-barcoded 5' primer and a J-beta primer mix. TCRdb called the 5' RACE reads again in MiXCR, with one record for every CDR3 protein. This sample yields about 1.7 million distinct CDR3 sequences, of which roughly 30% are seen a single time; less than 9.5% belongs to the top ten. The V gene's germline CDR1 is MDHEN and CDR2 SYDVKM. The CDR3 consists of 14 residues. V lost 2 bases, J lost 5 bases, and 13 bases lay in between. The rearrangement uses TRBV28 and TRBJ2-7, with D possibly TRBD1 on 5 matching bases. This TCR came from a woman in her 30s in good health. Sequenced: blood. The CDR3 region has the DNA TGTGCCAGCAGTTTAAATGGATTAGGGGACGAGCAGTACTTC. Protein: CASSLNGLGDEQYF.